The 17 T cell receptor beta chains presented below share a single source sample, sequenced in a study of neurological immune-mediated disorders. Time point: longitudinal time-point 1 (baseline). TCRdb re-called the 5' RACE reads through MiXCR, storing one row per CDR3 protein. The table records 67,000 or so distinct CDR3 sequences, roughly 15% of them present only once. Sequencing input: PBMCs. These TCRs come from a female donor with HTLV-1-associated myelopathy (HAM/TSP).

This clonotype was seen a few times. The chain employs TRBV7-9 and TRBJ2-7, with TRBD2 as a possible D gene (5 bases). The V gene's germline CDR1 is SEHNR and CDR2 FQNEAQ (reference sequence). With 4 bases removed from V and 9 bases from J, the gap between germline ends came to 16 bases. The CDR3 is made up of 13 amino acids. Here the CDR3 reads CASSSSSPLGQYF. CDR3 nucleotides: TGTGCCAGCAGCTCGTCTAGCCCTCTGGGGCAGTACTTC. Full variable domain (missing parts from reference TRBV7-9 and TRBJ2-7): DTGVSQNPRHKITKRGQNVTFRCDPISEHNRLYWYRQTLGQGPEFLTYFQNEAQLEKSRLLSDRFSAERPKGSFSTLEIQRTEQGDSAMYLCASSSSSPLGQYFGPGTRLTVT.

The table lists this clonotype with many counts. The chain recombines TRBV4-1 with TRBJ2-3, with 12 positions matching TRBD2. V lost 3 bases, J lost 0 bases, and 1 base stayed unmatched. The CDR3 has 16 residues. CDR1 is MGHRA, CDR2 YSYEKL, per germline. The chain's CDR3 is CASSQTSGGSTDTQYF. The DNA for the CDR3 is TGCGCCAGCAGCCAGACTAGCGGGGGAAGCACAGATACGCAGTATTTT.

This clonotype was detected many times. This rearrangement joins TRBV28 to TRBJ1-1; D unclear. Germline CDR1 is MDHEN and CDR2 is SYDVKM. V dropped 2 bases and J dropped 4 bases, with 11 bases sitting between them. The CDR3 consists of 14 residues. The CDR3 bases are TGTGCCAGCAGTTTAACCGGGCGAGGCACTGAAGCTTTCTTT. Its protein product is CASSLTGRGTEAFF.

This clonotype was observed at least ten times. The gene calls are TRBV15 and TRBJ1-4, with 7 positions matching TRBD1. The CDR3 is 15 residues long. The V gene end was trimmed by 1 base and the J gene end by 3 bases; junction bases not matched to a gene: 2. CDR1 and CDR2 from the germline V gene are LNHNV and YYDKDF (reference sequence). The CDR3 spells CATSRVTGANEKLFF. CDR3 DNA sequence: TGTGCCACCAGCAGAGTAACAGGGGCTAATGAAAAACTGTTTTTT.

This clonotype has more than one count but fewer than ten. This chain links TRBV27 with TRBJ2-3; the D gene could be TRBD1 or TRBD2 (5 bases each). V was shortened by 6 bases and J by 7 bases, with 17 bases between the two germline ends. This CDR3 has 14 residues. Germline lookup yields CDR1 MNHEY and CDR2 SMNVEV (reference sequence). CDR3: CASRARRGPNTQYF. In DNA, the CDR3 is TGTGCCAGCAGGGCTCGTCGGGGCCCAAATACGCAGTATTTT.

The chain has TRBV11-2 and TRBJ2-3, with 9 bases aligning to TRBD2. The germline gives CDR1 SGHAT, CDR2 FQNNGV. The CDR3 runs to 19 residues. V gave up 5 bases and J gave up 5 bases; unmatched junction bases: 20. The CDR3 reads CASSPSQRAGGLGKDTQYF. The DNA for the CDR3 is TGTGCCAGCAGCCCAAGTCAGCGAGCGGGGGGCCTGGGGAAAGATACGCAGTATTTT.

This clonotype was detected many times. The rearrangement links TRBV29-1 to TRBJ1-6, with D maybe TRBD1 (5 bases). Trimming removed 7 bases from V and 3 bases from J, with 7 bases in between. The germline CDR1 and CDR2 sequences are SQVTM and ANQGSEA. This CDR3 has 12 amino acids. This CDR3 reads CSGGNYNSPLHF. As DNA, the CDR3 is TGCAGCGGGGGGAACTATAATTCACCCCTCCACTTT.

The chain is built from TRBV5-5 and TRBJ2-7, with TRBD1 matching 9 bases. The V and J ends lost 2 bases and 6 bases, in that order; junction bases with no gene match: 6. Germline CDR1 and CDR2: SGHKS and YYEKEE (reference sequence). The CDR3 has 14 amino acids. The CDR3 bases are TGTGCCAGCAGCTTAGGGACAGGGAGTTCCGAGCAGTACTTC. This encodes CASSLGTGSSEQYF.

This clonotype was seen repeatedly, ten times or more. This chain uses TRBV7-2 with TRBJ2-5; weak D call: TRBD2 (5 bases). The V and J ends lost 3 bases and 2 bases respectively, with 13 bases between them. Germline V lookup: CDR1 SGHTA, CDR2 FQGNSA. The CDR3 is 15 residues long. The CDR3 protein is CASSFFRGLQETQYF. CDR3 coding DNA: TGTGCCAGCAGCTTCTTTCGCGGGTTACAAGAGACCCAGTACTTC.

This clonotype was recorded at least ten times. The chain couples TRBV29-1 to TRBJ2-7; D might be TRBD2 (6 bases). V was clipped by 7 bases and J by 0 bases, with 10 bases between them. CDR1 is SQVTM, CDR2 ANQGSEA, per germline. This CDR3 spans 12 amino acids. CDR3 sequence reads: CSAGEDSYEQYF. In nucleotides, the CDR3 is TGCAGCGCGGGGGAGGACTCCTACGAGCAGTACTTC.

The chain joins TRBV12-3 or TRBV12-4 to TRBJ2-7; 7 bases agree with TRBD1. The J segment lost 2 bases and the V segment lost 4 bases, leaving 14 bases of the junction unmatched. The CDR3 has 17 amino acids. The CDR3 loop reads CASSSSLDRKNPYEQYF. In nucleotides, the CDR3 is TGTGCCAGCAGTTCCAGCCTGGACAGGAAAAACCCCTACGAGCAGTACTTC.

This clonotype appeared many times. The chain links TRBV7-9 to TRBJ1-6, with a weak D call TRBD1 (5 bases). The CDR3 is 14 amino acids. From germline, CDR1 is SEHNR and CDR2 FQNEAQ (reference sequence). V was shortened by 3 bases and J by 9 bases, with 12 bases between the two germline ends. The DNA for the CDR3 is TGTGCCAGCAGCTTCGACAGCGTGGGTTCACCCCTCCACTTT. Translating it yields CASSFDSVGSPLHF.

In this sample, this clonotype turned up a few times. The J gene is TRBJ1-4, the V gene TRBV5-1; TRBD1 agrees at 7 bases. With V trimmed by 4 bases and J by 6 bases, 6 bases remained unmatched. The CDR3 loop spans 14 amino acids. Germline CDR1 SGHRS, CDR2 YFSETQ. The CDR3 sequence: CASSLRGTDEKLFF. The CDR3 DNA sequence: TGCGCCAGCAGCCTGAGGGGGACAGATGAAAAACTGTTTTTT.

The J gene is TRBJ2-2, the V gene TRBV27, with 8 positions matching TRBD1. Trimming removed 2 bases from V and 7 bases from J; junction bases left unmatched: 9. CDR3 length: 16 amino acids. The germline gives CDR1 MNHEY, CDR2 SMNVEV (reference sequence). The CDR3 DNA reads as TGTGCCAGCAGTTTAATGGACAGGGTAAACGGCGGGGAGCTGTTTTTT. Protein sequence: CASSLMDRVNGGELFF.

This clonotype was observed many times. The chain carries TRBV4-1 and TRBJ2-7; 10 nucleotides agree with TRBD1. Germline trimming cut 5 bases from V and 3 bases from J; bases unmatched to any gene: 7. Germline values: CDR1 MGHRA, CDR2 YSYEKL. The CDR3 is 15 residues long. The DNA of the CDR3 is TGCGCCAGCAGCGCCGGGGGACAGGGGCTCTACGAGCAGTACTTC. This sequence encodes CASSAGGQGLYEQYF.

As concerns this clonotype: Its ends do not fully match the called genes, so a read error is possible. V gene TRBV9 combines with J gene TRBJ2-2; D possibly uses TRBD1 or TRBD2 (5 bases each). CDR3 length: 16 amino acids. Per germline, CDR1 SGDLS and CDR2 YYNGEE. The CDR3 here is CASSPLGQGFTGELSF. Written as DNA, the CDR3 is TGTGCCAGCAGCCCGTTAGGGCAGGGATTTACCGGGGAGCTGTCTTTT. Based on the CDR3 plus reference TRBV9 and TRBJ2-2, the full variable domain is DSGVTQTPKHLITATGQRVTLRCSPRSGDLSVYWYQQSLDQGLQFLIQYYNGEERAKGNILERFSAQQFPDLHSELNLSSLELGDSALYFCASSPLGQGFTGELSFGEGSRLTVL.

This clonotype was found many times. The chain is built from TRBV5-1 and TRBJ1-1; no clear D. V lost 5 bases and J 6 bases, leaving 14 bases between the germline ends. The CDR3 length is 13 residues. Germline CDR1 reads SGHRS; CDR2 reads YFSETQ. CDR3 amino acids: CASSPLSVAEAFF. CDR3 DNA sequence: TGCGCCAGCAGTCCACTATCGGTCGCTGAAGCTTTCTTT.